The clone carrying this TCR beta chain occurred once. The data were obtained in a study of control samples from healthy donors and cancer patients. Clones were sequenced by immunoSEQ multiplex PCR, and TCRdb holds only the in-frame ones, with some missing. Here the sample spans more than 140,000 clones, more than 80% being singletons. Material: blood. This clonotype was obtained from a man aged 18 to 35 in good health.

This CDR3 reads CASNNGGIRGQPQHF. In nucleotides, the CDR3 is TGTGCCAGCAACAACGGGGGTATTCGAGGTCAGCCCCAGCATTTT. V usage is TRBV6-5 and J usage is TRBJ1-5; D might be TRBD1 (5 bases). The germline V gene has CDR1 MNHEY and CDR2 SVGAGI. Trimming removed 7 bases from V and 6 bases from J, with 19 bases in between. The length of the CDR3 is 15 residues.